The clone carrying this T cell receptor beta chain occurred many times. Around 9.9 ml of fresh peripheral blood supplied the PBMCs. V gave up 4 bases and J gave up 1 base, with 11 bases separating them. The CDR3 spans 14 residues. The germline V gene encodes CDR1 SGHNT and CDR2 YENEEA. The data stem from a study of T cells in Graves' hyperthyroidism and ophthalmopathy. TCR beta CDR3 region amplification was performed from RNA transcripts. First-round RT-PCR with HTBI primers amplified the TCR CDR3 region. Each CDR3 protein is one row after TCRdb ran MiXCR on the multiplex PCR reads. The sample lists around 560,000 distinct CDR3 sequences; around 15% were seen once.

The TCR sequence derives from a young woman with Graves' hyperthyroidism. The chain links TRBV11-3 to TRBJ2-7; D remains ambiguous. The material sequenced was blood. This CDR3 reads CASSSSGLSYEQYF. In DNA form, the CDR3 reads TGTGCCAGCAGCTCGTCGGGTCTTTCCTACGAGCAGTACTTC.